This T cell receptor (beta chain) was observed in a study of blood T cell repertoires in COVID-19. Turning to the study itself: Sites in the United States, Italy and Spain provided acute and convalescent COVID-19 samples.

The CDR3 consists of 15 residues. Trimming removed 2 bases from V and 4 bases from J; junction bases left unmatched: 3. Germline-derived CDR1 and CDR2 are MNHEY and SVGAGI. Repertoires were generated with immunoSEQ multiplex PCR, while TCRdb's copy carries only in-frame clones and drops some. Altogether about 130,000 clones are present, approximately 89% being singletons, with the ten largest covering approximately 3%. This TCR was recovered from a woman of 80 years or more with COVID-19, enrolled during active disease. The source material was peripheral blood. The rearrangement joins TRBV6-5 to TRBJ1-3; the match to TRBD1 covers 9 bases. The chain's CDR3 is CASSYGQGTGNTIYF. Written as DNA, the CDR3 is TGTGCCAGCAGTTACGGACAGGGGACCGGAAACACCATATATTTT.